This T cell receptor beta chain originates from a study of regulatory T cells in long-lasting Graves disease. Worth noting for this clonotype: Its antigen is unknown.

The CDR3 spans 19 residues. The V end lost 0 bases, the J end lost 5 bases, and 28 bases lay between the germline ends. Germline V CDR1 and CDR2: DFQATT, SNEGSKA (reference sequence). Regarding time point: persistent/refractory GD, antithyroid drugs over 5 years with positive TRAb. Following extraction of RNA from PBMCs, that RNA was used to make the TCR library. HTBI primers from iRepertoire and Arm-PCR of CDR3 regions yielded the TCR beta libraries. TCRdb re-called the multiplex PCR reads through MiXCR, storing one row per CDR3 protein. The data hold over 350,000 distinct CDR3 sequences, with around 21% observed a single time. Study-wide results and limits: Shared public clonotypes totalled approximately 3,000 in persistent patients, compared with roughly 970 in new patients.

The specimen was peripheral blood mononuclear cells (PBMCs), collected when the disease was refractory, from a patient treated with antithyroid drugs. This sequence originates from a female donor with Graves disease. The chain links TRBV20-1 to TRBJ2-5; a weak D match, TRBD2 (7 bases). CDR3 sequence: CSARDPGRGGGRAGETQYF. Written as DNA, the CDR3 is TGCAGTGCTAGAGATCCCGGCCGAGGGGGAGGGCGGGCGGGGGAGACCCAGTACTTC.